The 17 T cell receptor beta chains in this list originate from one sample, sequenced in a study of blood T cells in healthy people across ages. A J-beta primer mix and a sample-barcoded 5' primer were used in a second PCR of about 6 to 12 cycles. In TCRdb, the 5' RACE reads were re-called with MiXCR into one record per CDR3 protein. In the table there are roughly 860,000 distinct CDR3 sequences, less than 80% of which are singletons. Source material: blood. The receptors here all came from a man aged 25-45 years in good health.

A single count supports this clonotype. The junction differs from germline at one of its ends, possibly a read error. The genes are TRBV4-3 and TRBJ2-3; 7 bases match TRBD2. The germline gives CDR1 LGHNA, CDR2 YSLEER. The CDR3 is 15 amino acids. DNA for the CDR3: TGCGCCGGCAGCCAAGCGGGAAAGGGGTCAGATACGCAGTATTTT. Its translation: CAGSQAGKGSDTQYF.

V gene TRBV7-2 combines with J gene TRBJ2-7, with 10 positions matching TRBD1. Unmatched junction bases numbered 3, after V lost 2 bases and J lost 2 bases. Germline CDR1 is SGHTA and CDR2 is FQGNSA. The CDR3 has 15 amino acids. CDR3 coding DNA: TGTGCCAGCAGCTTAAATGGACAGGGGGCCTACGAGCAGTACTTC. Its translation is CASSLNGQGAYEQYF.

This clonotype has a handful of counts. The rearrangement links TRBV12-3 or TRBV12-4 to TRBJ2-5; D is uncertain. Trimming shortened V by 5 bases and J by 0 bases, and 13 bases separated the two germline ends. The CDR3 consists of 15 residues. In DNA form, the CDR3 reads TGTGCCAGCAGTCCCCAAGACTTAGACCAAGAGACCCAGTACTTC. Protein: CASSPQDLDQETQYF.

The chain carries TRBV4-3 and TRBJ1-1, with D possibly TRBD1 on 6 matching bases. Germline V gene sequence: CDR1 LGHNA, CDR2 YSLEER. This CDR3 region has 14 residues. Trimming removed 4 bases at V and 1 base at J, with 10 bases between. CDR3 residues: CASSLDRRNTEAFF. For the CDR3, the DNA is TGCGCCAGCAGCCTCGACAGGCGGAACACTGAAGCTTTCTTT.

This chain uses TRBV6-5 with TRBJ1-2; D is undetermined. The V end lost 4 bases, the J end lost 8 bases, and 14 bases lay between the germline ends. Germline values: CDR1 MNHEY, CDR2 SVGAGI. There are 13 residues in the CDR3. The CDR3 DNA sequence: TGTGCCAGCAGTTCAGACTCTATGGGAGGCTACACCTTC. It yields the protein CASSSDSMGGYTF.

The chain uses TRBV7-9 and TRBJ1-2, with TRBD1 identical over 9 bases. This CDR3 is 17 amino acids long. Per the germline V gene, CDR1 is SEHNR and CDR2 is FQNEAQ (reference sequence). Germline trimming cut 5 bases from V and 5 bases from J; bases unmatched to any gene: 15. CDR3 bases: TGTGCCAGCAGCCAGGGAGAACCGGGGACAGGGATTTATGGCTACACCTTC. Its translation is CASSQGEPGTGIYGYTF.

The gene calls are TRBV9 and TRBJ1-6; TRBD1 might be the D (5 bases). There are 15 residues in the CDR3. Trimming left V 4 bases short and J 6 bases short, with 14 bases between. Germline-derived CDR1 and CDR2 are SGDLS and YYNGEE. CDR3 bases: TGTGCCAGCAGCCCTCAGCAGGGTGGTAATTCACCCCTCCACTTT. Translation gives CASSPQQGGNSPLHF.

This clonotype was detected a few times. This chain uses TRBV29-1 with TRBJ2-5; 9 positions match TRBD1. The end of the DNA is better explained by TRBJ2-7, so the J call may be wrong. From germline, CDR1 is SQVTM and CDR2 ANQGSEA. The CDR3 contains 13 residues. The CDR3, as DNA: TGCAGCGTTGAAGACGACAGGGGGGACGAGCAGTACTTC. Its protein product is CSVEDDRGDEQYF.

The chain uses TRBV6-6 and TRBJ2-5; TRBD1 agrees at 10 bases. The CDR3 has 16 amino acids. Germline V gene sequence: CDR1 MNHNY, CDR2 SVGAGI (reference sequence). Germline trimming cut 5 bases from V and 0 bases from J; bases unmatched to any gene: 6. For the CDR3, the DNA is TGTGCCAGCAGTGGCTCCGGGACAGGGGACCAAGAGACCCAGTACTTC. It codes for CASSGSGTGDQETQYF.

This clonotype was observed a few times. J is TRBJ2-5 and V is TRBV5-1; 7 bases fit TRBD2. The trim removed 6 bases at V and 13 bases at J, leaving 15 bases unmatched. This CDR3 region has 13 residues. Per the germline V gene, CDR1 is SGHRS and CDR2 is YFSETQ. CDR3 DNA sequence: TGCGCCAGCACCCTGGGGGGGGTTGAGGAGTTGTACTTC. This gives the protein CASTLGGVEELYF. The whole variable domain, remainder taken from reference TRBV5-1 and TRBJ2-5, is KAGVTQTPRYLIKTRGQQVTLSCSPISGHRSVSWYQQTPGQGLQFLFEYFSETQRNKGNFPGRFSGRQFSNSRSEMNVSTLELGDSALYLCASTLGGVEELYFGPGTRLLVL.

The genes are TRBV10-3 and TRBJ2-7; maybe TRBD2 (6 bases). This CDR3 is built from 14 residues. V lost 7 bases to trimming and J lost 0 bases, with 13 bases between them. Germline CDR1 ENHRY, CDR2 SYGVKD. The CDR3 nucleotides read TGTGCCATCACTACGGGGGTCCCCTCCTACGAGCAGTACTTC. Translation gives CAITTGVPSYEQYF.

The V and J genes are TRBV9 and TRBJ1-1; no clear D gene. The CDR3 sequence is 14 residues long. CDR1 is SGDLS and CDR2 is YYNGEE in the germline V gene. The V end lost 4 bases, the J end lost 5 bases, and 15 bases lay between the germline ends. CDR3 in amino acids: CASSPVQLDTEAFF. The CDR3 DNA reads TGTGCCAGCAGCCCCGTTCAATTGGATACTGAAGCTTTCTTT.

The gene calls are TRBV7-2 and TRBJ2-1; 10 bases map to TRBD2. CDR1 and CDR2 from the germline V gene are SGHTA and FQGNSA. The CDR3 loop spans 14 amino acids. V trimming: 5 bases; J trimming: 4 bases; junction bases outside the gene matches: 2. The CDR3 sequence: CASSGAGGYNEQFF. CDR3 DNA sequence: TGTGCCAGCAGCGGAGCGGGGGGGTACAATGAGCAGTTCTTC.

The rearrangement links TRBV15 to TRBJ2-7; 7 bases match TRBD2. V lost 0 bases and J lost 5; bases outside the gene matches: 7. The germline V gene has CDR1 LNHNV and CDR2 YYDKDF (reference sequence). This CDR3 spans 15 amino acids. As DNA, the CDR3 is TGTGCCACCAGCAGAGAAAAGCGGGAAGCCCACGAGCAGTACTTC. This sequence encodes CATSREKREAHEQYF.

CDR3 sequence (DNA): TGTGCTACTACTTCCGGGGGGGCAAACACCGGGGAGCTGTTTTTT. It translates to CATTSGGANTGELFF. The chain is built from TRBV7-2 and TRBJ2-2, with TRBD2 matching over 8 bases. The CDR3 spans 15 residues. CDR1 and CDR2 from the germline V gene are SGHTA and FQGNSA. The entire variable domain, with the rest obtained from reference TRBV7-2 and TRBJ2-2, is as follows: GAGVSQSPSNKVTEKGKDVELRCDPISGHTALYWYRQSLGQGLEFLIYFQGNSAPDKSGLPSDRFSAERTGGSVSTLTIQRTQQEDSAVYLCATTSGGANTGELFFGEGSRLTVL.

The chain has TRBV2 and TRBJ1-1; D gene uncertain. This CDR3 contains 11 residues. Per germline, CDR1 SNHLY and CDR2 FYNNEI. The germline V and J ends were trimmed by 7 bases and 4 bases, with 7 bases remaining between them. CDR3 sequence: CASILGTEAFF. CDR3 coding DNA: TGTGCCAGCATCCTTGGCACTGAAGCTTTCTTT.

This clonotype occurred a few times. The chain has TRBV7-2 and TRBJ2-7; 8 nucleotides match TRBD1. The CDR3 runs to 15 residues. The V and J ends lost 0 bases and 7 bases, in that order; junction bases with no gene match: 8. Per the germline V gene, CDR1 is SGHTA and CDR2 is FQGNSA. The CDR3 nucleotides read TGTGCCAGCAGCTTAGCGGTGGACAGGGTGAGTGAGCAGTACTTC. Translated: CASSLAVDRVSEQYF.